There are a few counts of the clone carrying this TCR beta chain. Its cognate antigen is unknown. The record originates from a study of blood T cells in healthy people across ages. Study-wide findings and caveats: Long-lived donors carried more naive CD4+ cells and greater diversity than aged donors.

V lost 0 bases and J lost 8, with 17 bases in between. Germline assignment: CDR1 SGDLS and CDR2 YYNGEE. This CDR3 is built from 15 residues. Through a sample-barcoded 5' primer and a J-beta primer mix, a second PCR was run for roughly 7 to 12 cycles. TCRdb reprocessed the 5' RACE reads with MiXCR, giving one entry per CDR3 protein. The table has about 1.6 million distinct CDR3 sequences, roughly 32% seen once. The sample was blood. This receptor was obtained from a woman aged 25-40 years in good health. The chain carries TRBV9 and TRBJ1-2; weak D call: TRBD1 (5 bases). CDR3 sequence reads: CASSVESGGFGGYTF. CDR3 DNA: TGTGCCAGCAGCGTAGAGTCGGGGGGGTTCGGCGGCTACACCTTC.